Following are 3 T cell receptor beta chains from one sample sequenced in a study of blood T cells in healthy people across ages. The second PCR ran about 6 to 12 cycles with a sample-barcoded 5' primer and J-beta primers. TCRdb ran MiXCR on the 5' RACE reads and lists one entry per CDR3 protein. The profile shows around 1.7 million distinct CDR3 sequences, approximately 28% of them singletons. Input material: blood. These receptors originate from a woman between 25 and 40 years old in good health.

J is TRBJ2-1 and V is TRBV18, with D possibly TRBD2 on 6 matching bases. V lost 5 bases and J 7 bases, leaving 15 bases between the germline ends. Germline V gives CDR1 KGHSH, CDR2 LQKENI. The CDR3 has 14 residues. The CDR3 protein is CASSSREEGNEQFF. The CDR3 coding sequence is TGTGCCAGCTCAAGTAGGGAGGAAGGTAATGAGCAGTTCTTC.

This clonotype was seen only a few times. The V gene is TRBV10-3, the J gene TRBJ1-1; D gene uncertain. V gave up 3 bases and J gave up 1 base, with 12 bases separating them. The CDR3 sequence is 15 residues long. Germline CDR1 and CDR2: ENHRY and SYGVKD. Written as DNA, the CDR3 is TGTGCCATCAGTGATGGCGGGAGGTCGAACACTGAAGCTTTCTTT. It specifies CAISDGGRSNTEAFF.

The V gene is TRBV3-1, the J gene TRBJ1-2; the D is unclear. The V gene lost 6 bases and the J gene lost 3 bases, with 8 bases spanning the gap. The CDR3 has 12 amino acids. Germline V CDR1 and CDR2: LGHDT, YNNKEL (reference sequence). The CDR3 loop reads CASRDPDYGYTF. The CDR3 nucleotides are TGTGCCAGCAGGGACCCTGACTATGGCTACACCTTC.